The T cell receptor beta chain under discussion was sequenced for a study of shared clonotypes between healthy human individuals. CDR3 length equals 16 residues. The germline gives CDR1 MGHRA, CDR2 YSYEKL. The V and J ends lost 4 bases and 4 bases respectively, with 17 bases between them. Source study methods: Junction-only immunoSEQ sequences carried no quality scores, so filtering differed. Only in-frame clones appear in the TCRdb table, and some are missing; sequencing was by immunoSEQ multiplex PCR. V and J calls and clone size come straight from that table; D and trimming were deduced from the DNA. The sample records more than 1 million clones, 70% to 80% being singletons.

The sequence derives from a man aged 18-30 years in good health. Some clones in this sample may be carry-over from other donors' samples. The chain carries TRBV4-1 and TRBJ1-5; D call uncertain. Specimen: memory CD4+ T cells from PBMCs. The subset here: CD45RA-negative fraction. The CDR3 nucleotides read TGCGCCAGCAGCCCTCTCGCGCCTGTCTTTAATCAGCCCCAGCATTTT. Protein sequence: CASSPLAPVFNQPQHF.